The 9 T cell receptor beta chains reported below all come from one sample, sequenced in a study of blood T cell repertoires in COVID-19 (dated by TCRdb to the early 2020s). Library construction relied on the immunoSEQ multiplex PCR assay. TCRdb retrieved this table from immuneACCESS and kept in-frame rearrangements only. Not all clones are present; in checked studies, unresolved V genes account for under half, and no reason is known for the remainder. A total of approximately 120,000 clones appear in this sample, approximately 80% of them only once. Around a quarter of the sample is taken by the ten largest. The sequenced sample was peripheral blood. Receptors were obtained from a human donor in a cohort sampled during active COVID-19.

This chain uses TRBV5-5 with TRBJ2-7; TRBD2 matches 7 bases. Trimming took 0 bases from V and 0 from J; bases not matched to a gene: 6. The CDR3 extends over 16 amino acids. Germline CDR1 is SGHKS and CDR2 is YYEKEE (reference sequence). The CDR3 sequence is CASSLGRREPSYEQYF. In DNA, the CDR3 is TGTGCCAGCAGCTTGGGTAGGCGGGAGCCCTCCTACGAGCAGTACTTC. Together with reference TRBV5-5 and TRBJ2-7, the CDR3 gives the full variable domain: DAGVTQSPTHLIKTRGQQVTLRCSPISGHKSVSWYQQVLGQGPQFIFQYYEKEERGRGNFPDRFSARQFPNYSSELNVNALLLGDSALYLCASSLGRREPSYEQYFGPGTRLTVT.

The rearrangement uses TRBV6-6 and TRBJ1-2; TRBD1 agrees at 9 bases. This CDR3 has 14 residues. Germline V CDR1 and CDR2: MNHNY, SVGAGI (reference sequence). J gave up 4 bases and V 6 bases, and 6 bases lay outside the gene matches. CDR3 residues: CASRGTGIFYGYTF. The CDR3 nucleotides read TGTGCCAGCAGAGGGACAGGGATTTTCTATGGCTACACCTTC.

To note about this clone: The sample carries other DNA sequences with the same CDR3. The genes are TRBV29-1 and TRBJ2-3, with 10 bases identical to TRBD1. CDR3 size: 14 residues. J was trimmed by 3 bases and V by 6 bases; bases with no gene match: 6. Germline V lookup: CDR1 SQVTM, CDR2 ANQGSEA. CDR3 sequence (DNA): TGCAGCGTAGCCGGGACAGGGGCAACAGATACGCAGTATTTT. Translated, it gives CSVAGTGATDTQYF.

The rearrangement links TRBV5-6 to TRBJ1-2, with D uncertain. CDR1 SGHDT and CDR2 YYEEEE come from the germline V gene. This CDR3 has 11 residues. V gave up 5 bases and J gave up 7 bases, with 9 bases separating them. The CDR3 sequence is CASSSGSGYTF. In DNA, the CDR3 is TGTGCCAGCAGTTCCGGTAGTGGCTACACCTTC.

This chain links TRBV19 with TRBJ2-5; 8 nucleotides align to TRBD1. Per the germline V gene, CDR1 is LNHDA and CDR2 is SQIVND (reference sequence). The CDR3 is 15 amino acids. J gave up 5 bases and V 7 bases, and 12 bases lay outside the gene matches. This CDR3 reads CASNQGGQGAETQYF. As DNA, the CDR3 is TGTGCCAGTAACCAGGGAGGCCAGGGGGCCGAGACCCAGTACTTC. Full variable domain (rest looked up from reference TRBV19 and TRBJ2-5): DGGITQSPKYLFRKEGQNVTLSCEQNLNHDAMYWYRQDPGQGLRLIYYSQIVNDFQKGDIAEGYSVSREKKESFPLTVTSAQKNPTAFYLCASNQGGQGAETQYFGPGTRLLVL.

V usage is TRBV28 and J usage is TRBJ1-4, with no clear D. CDR3 size: 12 residues. Trimming pared 4 bases from V and 10 bases from J, leaving 10 bases between. Germline CDR1 is MDHEN and CDR2 is SYDVKM. DNA for the CDR3: TGTGCCAGCAGTTCCTCAGAGGGAAAACTGTTTTTT. Amino acid sequence: CASSSSEGKLFF.

The gene calls are TRBV7-2 and TRBJ1-6; 8 bases fit TRBD1. The CDR3 is 16 amino acids. The germline gives CDR1 SGHTA, CDR2 FQGNSA. V was pared by 2 bases and J by 8 bases, with 8 bases of the junction left unmatched. CDR3 DNA sequence: TGTGCCAGCAGCTTAACGCCAGGGGGCCGGGATTCACCCCTCCACTTT. This encodes CASSLTPGGRDSPLHF.

This sequence joins TRBV2 and TRBJ2-1; the D gene is possibly TRBD1 (6 bases). The CDR3 contains 14 residues. The germline V gene encodes CDR1 SNHLY and CDR2 FYNNEI. Deletions cut 1 base from V and 5 bases from J, with 9 bases between. In DNA, the CDR3 is TGTGCCAGCAGTGAAGGGACAGCGGACAATGAGCAGTTCTTC. Encoded protein: CASSEGTADNEQFF.

This sequence joins TRBV2 and TRBJ1-5, with 10 bases that match TRBD1. CDR3 size: 15 residues. The germline V gene has CDR1 SNHLY and CDR2 FYNNEI. With V trimmed by 7 bases and J by 6 bases, 9 bases remained unmatched. The CDR3 bases are TGTGCCAGCATCGGACAGGGGGTTTCGGTTCAGCCCCAGCATTTT. Encoded protein: CASIGQGVSVQPQHF.